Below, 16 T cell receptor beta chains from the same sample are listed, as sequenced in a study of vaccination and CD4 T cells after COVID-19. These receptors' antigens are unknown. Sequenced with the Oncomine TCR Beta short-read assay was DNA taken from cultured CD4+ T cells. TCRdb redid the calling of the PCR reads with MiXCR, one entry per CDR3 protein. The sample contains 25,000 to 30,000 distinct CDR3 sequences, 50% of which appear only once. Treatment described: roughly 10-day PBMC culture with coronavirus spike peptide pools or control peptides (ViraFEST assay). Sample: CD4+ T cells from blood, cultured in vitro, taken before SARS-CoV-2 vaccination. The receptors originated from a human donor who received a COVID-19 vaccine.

The CDR3 spells CASSQEGGETQYF. CDR3 DNA sequence: TGTGCCAGCAGCCAAGAAGGGGGTGAGACCCAGTACTTC. The chain is built from TRBV4-2 and TRBJ2-5; perhaps TRBD1 as D (6 bases). The germline V gene encodes CDR1 LGHNA and CDR2 YNFKEQ. Trimming pared 0 bases from V and 5 bases from J, leaving 7 bases between. The CDR3 is made up of 13 amino acids.

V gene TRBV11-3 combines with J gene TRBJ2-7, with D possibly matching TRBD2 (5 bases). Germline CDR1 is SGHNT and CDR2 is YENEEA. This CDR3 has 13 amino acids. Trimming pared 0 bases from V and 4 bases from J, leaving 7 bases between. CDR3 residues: CASSLDRGYEQYF. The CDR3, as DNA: TGTGCCAGCAGCTTAGATCGGGGTTACGAGCAGTACTTC.

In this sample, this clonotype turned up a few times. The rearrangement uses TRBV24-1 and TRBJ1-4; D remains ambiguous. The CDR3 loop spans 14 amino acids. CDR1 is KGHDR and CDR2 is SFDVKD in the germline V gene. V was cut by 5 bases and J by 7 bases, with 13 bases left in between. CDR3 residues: CATSARNSVEKLFF. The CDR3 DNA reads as TGTGCCACCAGTGCCAGAAACAGCGTTGAAAAACTGTTTTTT.

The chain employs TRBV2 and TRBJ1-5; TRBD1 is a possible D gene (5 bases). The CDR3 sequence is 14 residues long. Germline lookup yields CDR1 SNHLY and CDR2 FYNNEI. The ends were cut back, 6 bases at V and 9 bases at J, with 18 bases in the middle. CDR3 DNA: TGTGCCAGCAGGCTTACAGCGGACAACGGGCCCCAGCATTTT. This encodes CASRLTADNGPQHF.

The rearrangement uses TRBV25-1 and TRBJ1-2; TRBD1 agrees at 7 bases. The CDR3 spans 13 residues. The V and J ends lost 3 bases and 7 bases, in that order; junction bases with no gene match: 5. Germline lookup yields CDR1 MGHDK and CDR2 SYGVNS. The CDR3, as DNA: TGTGCCAGCAGTGAGGCAGGGGGACGTGGCTACACCTTC. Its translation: CASSEAGGRGYTF.

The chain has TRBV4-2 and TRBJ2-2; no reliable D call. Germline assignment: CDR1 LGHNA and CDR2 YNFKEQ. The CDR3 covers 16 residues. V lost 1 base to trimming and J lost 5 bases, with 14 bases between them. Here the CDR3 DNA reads TGTGCCAGCAGCCAAGTAATAGATTATGGTACCGGGGAGCTGTTTTTT. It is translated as CASSQVIDYGTGELFF.

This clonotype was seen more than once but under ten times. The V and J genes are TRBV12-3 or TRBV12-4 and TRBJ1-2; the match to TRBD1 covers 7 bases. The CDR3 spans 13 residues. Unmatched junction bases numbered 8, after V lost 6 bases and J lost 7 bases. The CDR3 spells CASSIRRQGGYTF. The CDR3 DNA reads TGTGCCAGCAGCATTCGCCGACAGGGTGGCTACACCTTC.

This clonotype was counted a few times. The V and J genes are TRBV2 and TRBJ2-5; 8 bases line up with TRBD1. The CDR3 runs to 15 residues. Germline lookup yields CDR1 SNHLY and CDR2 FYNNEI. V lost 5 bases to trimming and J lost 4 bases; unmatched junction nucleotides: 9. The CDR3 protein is CASSFRQGWRETQYF. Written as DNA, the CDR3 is TGTGCCAGCAGTTTCCGACAGGGGTGGAGAGAGACCCAGTACTTC.

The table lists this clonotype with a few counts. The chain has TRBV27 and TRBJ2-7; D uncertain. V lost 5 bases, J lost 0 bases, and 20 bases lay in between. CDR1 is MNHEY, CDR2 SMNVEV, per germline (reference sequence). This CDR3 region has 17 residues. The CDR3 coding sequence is TGTGCCAGCAGTCCCCCTCGCCGGCAGGTCCTCTCCTACGAGCAGTACTTC. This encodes CASSPPRRQVLSYEQYF.

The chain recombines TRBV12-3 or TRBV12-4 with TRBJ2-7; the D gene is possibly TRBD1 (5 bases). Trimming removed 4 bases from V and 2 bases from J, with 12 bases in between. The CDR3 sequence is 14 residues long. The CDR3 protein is CASSYDRQAYEQYF. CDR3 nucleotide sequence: TGTGCCAGCAGTTATGACAGACAAGCCTACGAGCAGTACTTC.

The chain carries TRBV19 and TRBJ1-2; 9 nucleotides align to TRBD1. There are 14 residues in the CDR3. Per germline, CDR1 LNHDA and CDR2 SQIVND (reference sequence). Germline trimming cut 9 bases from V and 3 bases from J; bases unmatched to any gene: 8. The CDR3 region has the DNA TGTGCCAGCACAGGGGGCGCTGGAGACTATGGCTACACCTTC. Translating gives CASTGGAGDYGYTF.

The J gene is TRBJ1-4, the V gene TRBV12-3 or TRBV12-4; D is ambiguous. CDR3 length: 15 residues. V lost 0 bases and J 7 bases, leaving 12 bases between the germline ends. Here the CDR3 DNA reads TGTGCCAGCAGTTTAGCGAAATTTAACGCTGAAAAACTGTTTTTT. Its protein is CASSLAKFNAEKLFF.

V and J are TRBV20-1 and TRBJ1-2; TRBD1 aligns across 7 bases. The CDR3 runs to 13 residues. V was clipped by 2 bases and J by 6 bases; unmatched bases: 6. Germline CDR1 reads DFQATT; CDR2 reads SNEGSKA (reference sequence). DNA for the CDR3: TGCAGTGCTAGAAGACAGGGAATCCATGGCTACACCTTC. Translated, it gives CSARRQGIHGYTF.

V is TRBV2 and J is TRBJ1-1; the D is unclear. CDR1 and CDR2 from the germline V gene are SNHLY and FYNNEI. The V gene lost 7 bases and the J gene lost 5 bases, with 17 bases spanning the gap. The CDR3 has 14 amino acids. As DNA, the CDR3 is TGTGCCAGCATTCTAATCCGGGCTGAAACTGAAGCTTTCTTT. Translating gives CASILIRAETEAFF.

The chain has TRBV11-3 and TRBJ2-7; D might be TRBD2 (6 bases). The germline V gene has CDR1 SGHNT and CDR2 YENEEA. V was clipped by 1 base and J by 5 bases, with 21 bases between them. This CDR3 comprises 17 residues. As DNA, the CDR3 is TGTGCCAGCAGCTTAGTCGGGGGTGGCAGCCTGAGCGACGAGCAGTACTTC. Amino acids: CASSLVGGGSLSDEQYF.

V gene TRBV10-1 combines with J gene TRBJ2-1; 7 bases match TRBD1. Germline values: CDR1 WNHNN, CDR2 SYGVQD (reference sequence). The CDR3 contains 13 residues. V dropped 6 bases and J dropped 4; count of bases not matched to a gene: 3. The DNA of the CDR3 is TGCGCCAGCAGAAAGACAGGGTACAATGAGCAGTTCTTC. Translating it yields CASRKTGYNEQFF.